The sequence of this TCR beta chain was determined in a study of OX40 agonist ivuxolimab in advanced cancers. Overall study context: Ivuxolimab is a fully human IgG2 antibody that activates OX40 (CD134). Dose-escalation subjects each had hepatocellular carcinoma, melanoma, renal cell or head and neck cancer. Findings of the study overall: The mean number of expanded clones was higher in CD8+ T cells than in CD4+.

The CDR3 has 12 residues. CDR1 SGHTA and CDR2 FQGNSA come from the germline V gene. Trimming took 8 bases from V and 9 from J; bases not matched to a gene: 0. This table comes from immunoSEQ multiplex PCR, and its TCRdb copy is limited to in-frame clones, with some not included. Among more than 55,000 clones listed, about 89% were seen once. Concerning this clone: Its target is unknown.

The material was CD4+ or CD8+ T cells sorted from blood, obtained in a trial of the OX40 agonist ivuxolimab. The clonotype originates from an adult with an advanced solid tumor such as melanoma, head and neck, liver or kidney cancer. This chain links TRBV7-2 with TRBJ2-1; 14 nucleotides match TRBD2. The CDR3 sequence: CASGLAGGEQFF. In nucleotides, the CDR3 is TGTGCCAGCGGACTAGCGGGAGGTGAGCAGTTCTTC.